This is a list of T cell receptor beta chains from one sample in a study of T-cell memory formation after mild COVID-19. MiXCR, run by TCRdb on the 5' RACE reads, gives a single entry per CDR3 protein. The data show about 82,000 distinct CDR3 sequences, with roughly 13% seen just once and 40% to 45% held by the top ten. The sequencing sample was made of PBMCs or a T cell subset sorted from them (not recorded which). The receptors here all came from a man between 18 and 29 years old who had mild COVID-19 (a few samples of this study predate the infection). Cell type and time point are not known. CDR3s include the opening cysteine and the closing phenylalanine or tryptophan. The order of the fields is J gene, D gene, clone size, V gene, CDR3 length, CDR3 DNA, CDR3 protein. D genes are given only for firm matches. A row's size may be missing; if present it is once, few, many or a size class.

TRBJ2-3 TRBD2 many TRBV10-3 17 TGTGCCATCAGTGACGAGTTAGCGGGGGCTAACACAGATACGCAGTATTTT CAISDELAGANTDTQYF
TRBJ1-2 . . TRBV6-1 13 TGTGCCAGCAGTCCCCTTGGGGGATTTGGCTACACCTTC CASSPLGGFGYTF
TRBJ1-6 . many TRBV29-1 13 TGCAGCGTTGAGGTCGCCGGGGGTTCACCCCTCCACTTT CSVEVAGGSPLHF
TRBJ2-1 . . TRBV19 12 TGTGCCAGTAGTACAGGGAATTTTGAGCAGTTCTTC CASSTGNFEQFF
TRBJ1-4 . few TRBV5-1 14 TGCGCCAGCAGCCCCTGGGGGGAAAATGAAAAACTGTTTTTT CASSPWGENEKLFF
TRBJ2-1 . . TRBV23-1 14 TGCGCCAGCGCTAATAGGACAGGGAGGGATGAGCAGTTCTTC CASANRTGRDEQFF
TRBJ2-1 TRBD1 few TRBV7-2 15 TGTGCCAGCAGGTTCCGGGACAGGGCTCACAATGAGCAGTTCTTC CASRFRDRAHNEQFF
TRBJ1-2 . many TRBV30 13 TGTGCCTGGAACGGGGGGCAATACTATGGCTACACCTTC CAWNGGQYYGYTF
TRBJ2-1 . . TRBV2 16 TGTGCCAGCCCTGAACAGGCTAACACCCTCTACAATGAGCAGTTCTTC CASPEQANTLYNEQFF
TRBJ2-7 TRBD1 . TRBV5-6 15 TGTGCCAGCAGCTCAGCGGGACAGGGTTTTTACGAGCAGTACTTC CASSSAGQGFYEQYF
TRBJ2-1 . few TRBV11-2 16 TGTGCCAGCAGGGACTGGTCGGAGGGGGCCTACAATGAGCAGTTCTTC CASRDWSEGAYNEQFF
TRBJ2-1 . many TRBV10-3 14 TGTGCCATCAGTGAGAACGGAGGGGGCAATGAGCAGTTCTTC CAISENGGGNEQFF
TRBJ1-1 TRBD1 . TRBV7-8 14 TGTGCCAGCAGCTTCCACAGGGGAATCACTGAAGCTTTCTTT CASSFHRGITEAFF
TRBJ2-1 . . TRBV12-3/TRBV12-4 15 TGTGCCAGCAGTTTCTATCCGAGCTCCTACAATGAGCAGTTCTTC CASSFYPSSYNEQFF
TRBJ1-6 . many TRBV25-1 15 TGTGCCAGCAGTGAAAAGGATTCCTATAATTCACCCCTCCACTTT CASSEKDSYNSPLHF
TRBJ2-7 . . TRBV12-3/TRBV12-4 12 TGTGCCAGCGGCCGGGCCGGGTACGAGCAGTACTTC CASGRAGYEQYF
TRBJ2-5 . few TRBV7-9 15 TGTGCCAGCAGCCCAGCGTTGGCCCCGGGTGAGACCCAGTACTTC CASSPALAPGETQYF
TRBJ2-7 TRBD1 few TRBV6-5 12 TGTGCCAGCAGTGAGAGGGGGCACGAGCAGTACTTC CASSERGHEQYF
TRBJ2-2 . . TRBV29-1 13 TGCAGCGTTGAGACTGAGAACACCGGGGAGCTGTTTTTT CSVETENTGELFF
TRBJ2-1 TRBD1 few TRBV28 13 TGTGCCAGCAGGGGGACAGGGGTCAATGAGCAGTTCTTC CASRGTGVNEQFF
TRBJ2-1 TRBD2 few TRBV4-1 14 TGCGCCAGCAGCCAGATAGATAGCGGGGATGAGCAGTTCTTC CASSQIDSGDEQFF
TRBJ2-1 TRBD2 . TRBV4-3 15 TGCGCCAGCAGCCCCAACGGGGGGATCGACAATGAGCAGTTCTTC CASSPNGGIDNEQFF
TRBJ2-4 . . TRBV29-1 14 TGCAGCGTTGTCCAGGGGACGGGCGGAAACATTCAGTACTTC CSVVQGTGGNIQYF
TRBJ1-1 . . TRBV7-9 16 TGTGCCAGCAGCCCCCCGCCGGGGCAGACTTTTGGGGAAGCTTTCTTT CASSPPPGQTFGEAFF
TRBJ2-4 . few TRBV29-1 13 TGCAGCGCCCGGGGAGTAGCCAAAAACATTCAGTACTTC CSARGVAKNIQYF
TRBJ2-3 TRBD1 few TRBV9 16 TGTGCCAGCAGCCCCCCGGGACAGGGGTATCCAGATACGCAGTATTTT CASSPPGQGYPDTQYF
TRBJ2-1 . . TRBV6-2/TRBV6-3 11 TGTGCCAGCAGTTACACCAATGAGCAGTTCTTC CASSYTNEQFF
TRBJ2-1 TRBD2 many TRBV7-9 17 TGTGCCAGCAGCTCCCCGATGGGTAGCGGGGAGGACAATGAGCAGTTCTTC CASSSPMGSGEDNEQFF
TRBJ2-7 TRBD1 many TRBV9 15 TGTGCCAGGGAAGGGGACAGCTATGGATACTACGAGCAGTACTTC CAREGDSYGYYEQYF